At least ten counts were recorded for the clone carrying this T cell receptor (beta chain). The antigen remains undetermined. Amplified TCR beta CDR3 regions derived from RNA transcripts. TCR CDR3 underwent first-round RT-PCR with the HTBI primer set. TCRdb re-called the multiplex PCR reads with MiXCR, one entry per CDR3 protein. Of some 580,000 distinct CDR3 sequences in the sample, approximately 15% were seen once. This sample was taken from a study of T cells in Graves' hyperthyroidism and ophthalmopathy. On the study more broadly: Peripheral blood collection took place at initial diagnosis, before any treatment.

General study results and limits: Blood also held most thyroid clonotypes expanded beyond 0.001.

Trimming left V 5 bases short and J 7 bases short, with 12 bases between. The CDR3 extends over 13 amino acids. Germline V CDR1 and CDR2: SGHVS, FQNEAQ. Diagnostic decisions used clinical symptoms, serum thyroxine and TRAb, thyroid ultrasound and orbital computed tomography. Sequencing was done on a sample of blood. This clonotype was obtained from a woman aged 35 to 49 with Graves' ophthalmopathy. The V and J genes are TRBV7-8 and TRBJ2-1; D call uncertain. CDR3 nucleotide sequence: TGTGCCAGCAGCAGGCTAACTTCGAATGAGCAGTTCTTC. Residues: CASSRLTSNEQFF. Combining the CDR3 with reference TRBV7-8 and TRBJ2-1 gives the whole variable domain GAGVSQSPRYKVAKRGQDVALRCDPISGHVSLFWYQQALGQGPEFLTYFQNEAQLDKSGLPSDRFFAERPEGSVSTLKIQRTQQEDSAVYLCASSRLTSNEQFFGPGTRLTVL.